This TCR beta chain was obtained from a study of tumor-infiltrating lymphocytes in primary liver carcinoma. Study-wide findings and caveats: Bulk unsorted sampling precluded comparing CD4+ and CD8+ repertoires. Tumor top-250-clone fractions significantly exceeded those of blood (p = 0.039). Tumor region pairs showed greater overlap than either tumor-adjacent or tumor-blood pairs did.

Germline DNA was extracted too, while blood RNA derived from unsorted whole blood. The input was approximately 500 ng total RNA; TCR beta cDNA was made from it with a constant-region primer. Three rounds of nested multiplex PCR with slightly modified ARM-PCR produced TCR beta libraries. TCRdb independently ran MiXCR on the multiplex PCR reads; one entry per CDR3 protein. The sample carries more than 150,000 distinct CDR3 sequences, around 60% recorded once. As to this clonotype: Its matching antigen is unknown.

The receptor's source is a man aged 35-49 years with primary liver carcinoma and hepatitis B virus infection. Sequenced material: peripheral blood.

The CDR3 is CASSRRDRRKETQYF. CDR3 coding DNA: TGTGCCAGCAGCCGCCGGGACAGGAGAAAAGAGACCCAGTACTTC. This chain joins TRBV11-2 and TRBJ2-5, with TRBD1 matching over 8 bases. The V gene's germline CDR1 is SGHAT and CDR2 FQNNGV. V lost 5 bases and J lost 3; bases outside the gene matches: 8. The CDR3 spans 15 residues.